One sample yielded the 32 T cell receptor beta chains listed below, sequenced in a study of blood T cells in healthy people across ages (dated by TCRdb to between 2015 and 2016). Library generation was performed with 5' RACE. TCRdb lists the instrument as Illumina HiSeq 2500. The second PCR ran for roughly 7 to 12 cycles and used a J-beta primer mix along with a sample-barcoded 5' primer. TCRdb's own reprocessing of the public reads used fastp at Q25 and MiXCR and kept productive beta chains. Entries that share a CDR3 protein sequence are merged under the most common genes and DNA. Counted in this sample were roughly 900,000 distinct CDR3 sequences; roughly 48% of them appeared once. Roughly 13% of the sample belongs to the ten largest clones. Source material: blood. These receptors were collected from a man aged 30-40 years in good health.

In its sample, this clonotype was seen a few times. The chain links TRBV5-1 to TRBJ2-1; tentative D call: TRBD1 (6 bases). This CDR3 region has 14 residues. V was trimmed by 3 bases and J by 5 bases, leaving 12 bases between them. CDR1 and CDR2 (germline): SGHRS, YFSETQ. CDR3 sequence reads: CASSWGPGDNEQFF. CDR3 bases: TGCGCCAGCAGCTGGGGGCCAGGGGACAATGAGCAGTTCTTC.

CDR3 nucleotide sequence: TGTGCCAGCAGCCCCCAGGAGTTTCGCTACGAGCAGTACTTC. This codes for CASSPQEFRYEQYF. V gene TRBV7-2 combines with J gene TRBJ2-7; no clear D gene. Trimming removed 5 bases at V and 3 bases at J, with 14 bases between. The CDR3 runs 14 residues. Germline CDR1 SGHTA, CDR2 FQGNSA.

This clonotype appeared a few times. The CDR3 loop is CASSFTGAAYEQYF. In DNA form, the CDR3 reads TGTGCCAGCAGTTTTACCGGGGCTGCCTACGAGCAGTACTTC. This chain connects TRBV6-5 to TRBJ2-7; D is possibly TRBD1 or TRBD2 (5 bases each). Looked up from germline, CDR1 is MNHEY and CDR2 is SVGAGI. The CDR3 runs to 14 residues. Trimming shortened V by 4 bases and J by 2 bases, and 12 bases separated the two germline ends.

This sequence joins TRBV12-3 or TRBV12-4 and TRBJ2-3; D perhaps matches TRBD1 (6 bases). The CDR3 sequence is 15 residues long. Deletions cut 6 bases from V and 3 bases from J, with 16 bases between. DNA for the CDR3: TGTGCCAGCAGCACCGGGACAAGCGAAACAGATACGCAGTATTTT. This translates into CASSTGTSETDTQYF.

The chain carries TRBV12-3 or TRBV12-4 and TRBJ2-7; 8 positions agree with TRBD1. This CDR3 region has 13 residues. J was trimmed by 7 bases and V by 9 bases; bases with no gene match: 11. The CDR3 nucleotides are TGTGCCAGTGGGGACAGGCTTTTCTGGGAGCAGTACTTC. Its protein is CASGDRLFWEQYF.

This clonotype came up a few times. The rearrangement uses TRBV7-9 and TRBJ2-7; unclear D gene. The germline gives CDR1 SEHNR, CDR2 FQNEAQ (reference sequence). The CDR3 is 15 residues long. Trimming pared 5 bases from V and 0 bases from J, leaving 14 bases between. The CDR3 bases are TGTGCCAGCAGCCTCGGACGGCCTCTCTCCTACGAGCAGTACTTC. Residues: CASSLGRPLSYEQYF.

This sequence joins TRBV7-8 and TRBJ1-4, with 10 bases lining up with TRBD1. CDR1 SGHVS and CDR2 FQNEAQ come from the germline V gene. With V trimmed by 3 bases and J by 8 bases, 3 bases remained unmatched. CDR3 size: 14 residues. The CDR3 protein is CASSFDRGREKLFF. In DNA form, the CDR3 reads TGTGCCAGCAGCTTCGACAGGGGGCGCGAAAAACTGTTTTTT.

There are many counts of this clonotype. The chain carries TRBV29-1 and TRBJ2-5; D gene uncertain. V lost 6 bases, J lost 2 bases, and 7 bases lay in between. The CDR3 consists of 11 residues. CDR1 SQVTM and CDR2 ANQGSEA come from the germline V gene. The CDR3 loop is CSVTPQETQYF. For the CDR3, the DNA is TGCAGCGTAACACCTCAAGAGACCCAGTACTTC. The full variable domain, completed using reference TRBV29-1 and TRBJ2-5, is SAVISQKPSRDICQRGTSLTIQCQVDSQVTMMFWYRQQPGQSLTLIATANQGSEATYESGFVIDKFPISRPNLTFSTLTVSNMSPEDSSIYLCSVTPQETQYFGPGTRLLVL.

There are many counts of this clonotype. This chain links TRBV12-3 or TRBV12-4 with TRBJ1-6; 7 nucleotides line up with TRBD1. The length of the CDR3 is 14 residues. After removal of 3 bases from V and 7 bases from J, the junction contained 3 bases not matched to a gene. CDR3 bases: TGTGCCAGCAGTTTGAGGGACAGCAATTCACCCCTCCACTTT. Its protein is CASSLRDSNSPLHF.

The chain combines TRBV3-1 with TRBJ2-5, with TRBD2 matching 11 bases. The junction had 4 bases not matched to a gene; V was cut back by 0 bases and J by 7 bases. The CDR3 contains 15 residues. Germline V gives CDR1 LGHDT, CDR2 YNNKEL (reference sequence). The CDR3 sequence: CASSQESGLAVTQYF. The CDR3 nucleotides read TGTGCCAGCAGCCAAGAGTCGGGACTAGCGGTGACCCAGTACTTC.

The V and J genes are TRBV10-3 and TRBJ2-3; no definite D call. Looked up from germline, CDR1 is ENHRY and CDR2 is SYGVKD. Trimming shortened V by 3 bases and J by 2 bases, and 6 bases separated the two germline ends. CDR3 length equals 13 residues. The CDR3 spells CAISDSNTDTQYF. CDR3 sequence (DNA): TGTGCCATCAGTGACTCAAACACAGATACGCAGTATTTT.

This chain connects TRBV20-1 to TRBJ2-7; the D is unclear. V lost 4 bases to trimming and J lost 0 bases, with 7 bases between them. Germline loops: CDR1 DFQATT, CDR2 SNEGSKA (reference sequence). The CDR3 totals 12 residues. This chain's CDR3 is CSANPRSYEQYF. The CDR3 region has the DNA TGCAGTGCTAACCCCCGCTCCTACGAGCAGTACTTC.

This chain links TRBV3-1 with TRBJ2-5; D not certain. The germline V gene encodes CDR1 LGHDT and CDR2 YNNKEL (reference sequence). With 0 bases removed from V and 4 bases from J, the gap between germline ends came to 9 bases. This CDR3 region has 14 residues. This chain's CDR3 is CASSQEAFAETQYF. CDR3 in DNA: TGTGCCAGCAGCCAAGAGGCGTTTGCAGAGACCCAGTACTTC.

The V and J genes are TRBV25-1 and TRBJ2-5; 7 positions agree with TRBD1. The J call is in doubt because the DNA end fits TRBJ2-1 better. This CDR3 contains 15 residues. Looked up from germline, CDR1 is MGHDK and CDR2 is SYGVNS. CDR3: CASSFPGQKQETQFF. CDR3 bases: TGTGCCAGCAGTTTTCCGGGACAGAAGCAAGAGACCCAGTTCTTC.

The V and J genes are TRBV15 and TRBJ1-5, with D maybe TRBD1 (5 bases). The CDR3 sequence is 15 residues long. The V end lost 0 bases, the J end lost 4 bases, and 10 bases lay between the germline ends. Germline lookup yields CDR1 LNHNV and CDR2 YYDKDF (reference sequence). This CDR3 reads CATSRDKGLNQPQHF. CDR3 DNA: TGTGCCACCAGCAGAGATAAGGGACTTAATCAGCCCCAGCATTTT.

The chain carries TRBV20-1 and TRBJ2-7, with TRBD2 identical over 7 bases. Near its end, the DNA agrees better with TRBJ2-5, so the J call may be wrong. The CDR3 spans 16 residues. CDR1 and CDR2 from the germline V gene are DFQATT and SNEGSKA (reference sequence). CDR3 in DNA: TGCAGTGCTAGACGGACCCGGGACTACGGGGCTGAGACCCAGTACTTC. It yields the protein CSARRTRDYGAETQYF.

This clonotype was found many times. The chain employs TRBV7-2 and TRBJ2-5; no reliable D call. This CDR3 is 13 amino acids long. Trimming cost V 3 bases and J 4 bases, with 9 bases left between them. Germline-derived CDR1 and CDR2 are SGHTA and FQGNSA. The CDR3 region has the DNA TGTGCCAGCAGCTTTAGTTTCCGAGAGACCCAGTACTTC. It is translated as CASSFSFRETQYF.

The CDR3 nucleotides read TGTGCCAGCGCCCAATCCGGGACTAGAGGTTATGAGCAGTACTTC. Residues: CASAQSGTRGYEQYF. This chain uses TRBV12-3 or TRBV12-4 with TRBJ2-5, with 8 bases matching TRBD2. The CDR3 runs 15 residues. The V gene end was trimmed by 8 bases and the J gene end by 11 bases; junction bases not matched to a gene: 19.

The rearrangement uses TRBV3-1 and TRBJ1-2; D is perhaps TRBD1 (5 bases). CDR3 size: 13 residues. V dropped 6 bases and J dropped 4 bases, with 12 bases sitting between them. The germline CDR1 and CDR2 sequences are LGHDT and YNNKEL (reference sequence). CDR3 amino acids: CASRGTAGYGYTF. CDR3 nucleotide sequence: TGTGCCAGCAGGGGGACGGCAGGCTATGGCTACACCTTC.

The chain joins TRBV5-5 to TRBJ1-5; TRBD1 matches at 7 bases. The CDR3 loop spans 15 amino acids. V lost 3 bases, J lost 3 bases, and 6 bases stayed unmatched. The V gene's germline CDR1 is SGHKS and CDR2 YYEKEE (reference sequence). The CDR3 sequence is CASSWGTVNNQPQHF. DNA of the CDR3: TGTGCCAGCAGCTGGGGGACAGTGAACAATCAGCCCCAGCATTTT.

The chain carries TRBV28 and TRBJ2-7; no reliable D call. The CDR3 has 15 amino acids. CDR1 and CDR2 from the germline V gene are MDHEN and SYDVKM. Trimming pared 3 bases from V and 0 bases from J, leaving 12 bases between. CDR3 residues: CASSLEQRSSYEQYF. For the CDR3, the DNA is TGTGCCAGCAGTTTGGAGCAGAGGAGCTCCTACGAGCAGTACTTC.

In this sample, this clonotype turned up a few times. The rearrangement links TRBV6-5 to TRBJ1-2; D not certain. V lost 0 bases, J lost 8 bases, and 13 bases lay in between. The germline gives CDR1 MNHEY, CDR2 SVGAGI. The CDR3 is made up of 14 amino acids. CDR3 amino acids: CASSYSAEGRGYTF. In DNA form, the CDR3 reads TGTGCCAGCAGTTACTCGGCTGAGGGCAGAGGCTACACCTTC.

The chain joins TRBV20-1 to TRBJ2-1; 8 bases align to TRBD2. The V segment lost 3 bases and the J segment 2 bases; nucleotides outside the gene matches: 9. CDR3 length equals 16 residues. Germline loops: CDR1 DFQATT, CDR2 SNEGSKA (reference sequence). CDR3: CSASSTGGTTYNEQFF. CDR3 DNA sequence: TGCAGTGCTAGCTCCACGGGGGGGACCACCTACAATGAGCAGTTCTTC.

Only a few counts were recorded for this clonotype. V usage is TRBV12-3 or TRBV12-4 and J usage is TRBJ1-3; the D gene is possibly TRBD1 (6 bases). The CDR3 is 15 amino acids. Trimming removed 6 bases at V and 4 bases at J, with 16 bases between. The DNA for the CDR3 is TGTGCCAGCAGCCCCGGGACCGGGGGCGGAAACACCATATATTTT. Translated, it gives CASSPGTGGGNTIYF.

Worth noting for this clonotype: Just one base apart from a much larger clone, this may be a read error. V gene TRBV7-3 combines with J gene TRBJ2-5; no firm D call. Per the germline V gene, CDR1 is SGHTA and CDR2 is FQGTGA. The V end lost 5 bases, the J end lost 11 bases, and 21 bases lay between the germline ends. The CDR3 is 14 amino acids. CDR3: CASSPEGSLYEQYF. Here the CDR3 DNA reads TGTGCCAGCAGCCCCGAAGGTTCCCTCTATGAGCAGTACTTC.

The genes are TRBV28 and TRBJ2-4, with a weak D call TRBD1 (5 bases). This CDR3 comprises 16 residues. Per the germline V gene, CDR1 is MDHEN and CDR2 is SYDVKM. Deletions cut 5 bases from V and 1 base from J, with 15 bases between. The CDR3, as DNA: TGTGCCAGCAGTGGAGAGACAGAATCCGCCAAAAACATTCAGTACTTC. This translates into CASSGETESAKNIQYF.

Only a few counts were recorded for this clonotype. The genes are TRBV28 and TRBJ1-1; D is ambiguous. V lost 8 bases, J lost 11 bases, and 15 bases lay in between. Germline loops: CDR1 MDHEN, CDR2 SYDVKM. This CDR3 comprises 11 residues. The CDR3 nucleotides are TGTGCCAGCGTGACTCCCTTGCGGGCTTTCTTT. Its protein product is CASVTPLRAFF.

In this sample, this clonotype turned up a few times. The V gene is TRBV29-1, the J gene TRBJ2-5; D is unclear. V was shortened by 2 bases and J by 2 bases, with 9 bases between the two germline ends. The CDR3 covers 13 residues. Per the germline V gene, CDR1 is SQVTM and CDR2 is ANQGSEA. The CDR3 coding sequence is TGCAGCGTTGAAAGGAACAGACAAGAGACCCAGTACTTC. Its protein product is CSVERNRQETQYF. Full variable domain (remainder filled in from reference TRBV29-1 and TRBJ2-5): SAVISQKPSRDICQRGTSLTIQCQVDSQVTMMFWYRQQPGQSLTLIATANQGSEATYESGFVIDKFPISRPNLTFSTLTVSNMSPEDSSIYLCSVERNRQETQYFGPGTRLLVL.

This rearrangement joins TRBV10-3 to TRBJ1-2, with D possibly being TRBD1 (6 bases). This CDR3 is 13 amino acids long. V was pared by 11 bases and J by 4 bases, with 17 bases between. CDR1 is ENHRY, CDR2 SYGVKD, per germline. CDR3 sequence: CASLGDIFYGYTF. The CDR3 coding sequence is TGTGCCTCACTTGGGGACATCTTCTATGGCTACACCTTC.

The chain has TRBV12-3 or TRBV12-4 and TRBJ2-4, with D possibly being TRBD2 (7 bases). Trimming shortened V by 5 bases and J by 7 bases, and 12 bases separated the two germline ends. The CDR3 totals 13 residues. Written as DNA, the CDR3 is TGTGCCAGCAGTGTGGGGGGGCTGAACATTCAGTACTTC. Translated: CASSVGGLNIQYF.

This clonotype was counted between two and nine times. Being one base from a much bigger clone, this may be a read error. The chain employs TRBV4-2 and TRBJ2-6; D call uncertain. CDR1 is LGHNA, CDR2 YNFKEQ, per germline. This CDR3 has 16 amino acids. Trimming left V 1 base short and J 1 base short, with 8 bases between. Here the CDR3 reads CASSQVQVSGANVLTF. The CDR3 DNA reads as TGTGCCAGCAGCCAAGTTCAGGTGTCTGGGGCCAACGTCCTGACTTTC.

The genes are TRBV4-1 and TRBJ2-5, with D unclear. TRBJ2-7 matches the DNA end more closely, so the J call is doubtful. The CDR3 runs 13 residues. Looked up from germline, CDR1 is MGHRA and CDR2 is YSYEKL. CDR3 in DNA: TGCGCCAGCAGCCAAGAACCTCCTCGCGAGCAGTACTTC. Residues: CASSQEPPREQYF.